These 25 T cell receptor beta chains originate from one sample sequenced in a study of cytomegalovirus exposure and HLA in healthy donors. Primers for the PCR totalled 60 Vbeta and 13 Jbeta. Sequencing used immunoSEQ multiplex PCR; TCRdb keeps in-frame clones, though not all of them. The sample contains roughly 110,000 clones, around 78% of which appear only once. The sequenced sample consisted of PBMCs. The source of these receptors is a man younger than 40 in good health and CMV-seronegative.

The CDR3 reads CASSVEVAATKYF. DNA of the CDR3: TGCGCCAGCAGTGTGGAGGTAGCGGCTACGAAGTACTTC. The V gene is TRBV10-1, the J gene TRBJ2-7; weak D call: TRBD2 (6 bases). V lost 4 bases and J lost 11, with 18 bases in between. This CDR3 region has 13 residues. In germline, CDR1 is WNHNN, CDR2 SYGVQD (reference sequence).

The chain is built from TRBV15 and TRBJ2-1, with TRBD2 identical over 10 bases. The V gene's germline CDR1 is LNHNV and CDR2 YYDKDF (reference sequence). This CDR3 has 16 amino acids. The trim removed 0 bases at V and 7 bases at J, leaving 6 bases unmatched. The CDR3 nucleotides are TGTGCCACCAGCAGAGATAAAAAGACTAGCGGGAATGAGCAGTTCTTC. Its translation is CATSRDKKTSGNEQFF.

This chain connects TRBV10-2 to TRBJ2-2; D not resolved. This CDR3 spans 16 amino acids. V lost 0 bases to trimming and J lost 3 bases, with 11 bases between them. Germline V gene sequence: CDR1 WSHSY, CDR2 SAAADI. Here the CDR3 reads CASSESNSRYTGELFF. Here the CDR3 DNA reads TGCGCCAGCAGTGAGTCGAACTCTCGATACACCGGGGAGCTGTTTTTT.

The CDR3 region is CASSPRTRGIQETQYF. As DNA, the CDR3 is TGTGCCAGCAGTCCAAGGACCAGGGGGATCCAAGAGACCCAGTACTTC. The chain joins TRBV28 to TRBJ2-5, with 7 positions matching TRBD1. V lost 5 bases and J lost 1; bases outside the gene matches: 10. Germline V gives CDR1 MDHEN, CDR2 SYDVKM. CDR3 length equals 16 residues.

This clone was picked up a small number of times. J is TRBJ2-7 and V is TRBV29-1; 7 bases align to TRBD2. CDR1 and CDR2 from the germline V gene are SQVTM and ANQGSEA. J lost 0 bases, V lost 4 bases, and 6 bases had no gene match. CDR3 length equals 14 residues. The CDR3 sequence: CSVGGTTFSYEQYF. DNA for the CDR3: TGCAGCGTTGGAGGGACTACCTTCTCCTACGAGCAGTACTTC.

The chain is built from TRBV10-3 and TRBJ1-2, with D unclear. V lost 1 base and J lost 5, with 11 bases in between. CDR1 is ENHRY, CDR2 SYGVKD, per germline. The CDR3 is 14 residues long. The CDR3 DNA reads as TGTGCCATCAGTGAGTTCCCAGGATCATATGGCTACACCTTC. It encodes CAISEFPGSYGYTF.

V gene TRBV7-9 combines with J gene TRBJ1-1, with D maybe TRBD1 (6 bases). This CDR3 has 16 residues. Between the trimmed V and J ends, which lost 4 bases and 7 bases, there was a span of 22 bases. Germline CDR1 reads SEHNR; CDR2 reads FQNEAQ (reference sequence). CDR3: CASSSTKGQLRGEAFF. DNA of the CDR3: TGTGCCAGCAGCTCAACCAAAGGACAGCTCAGAGGTGAAGCTTTCTTT. Complete variable domain (other parts from reference TRBV7-9 and TRBJ1-1): DTGVSQNPRHKITKRGQNVTFRCDPISEHNRLYWYRQTLGQGPEFLTYFQNEAQLEKSRLLSDRFSAERPKGSFSTLEIQRTEQGDSAMYLCASSSTKGQLRGEAFFGQGTRLTVV.

The genes are TRBV5-1 and TRBJ2-5, with TRBD2 matching over 10 bases. This CDR3 region has 18 residues. Germline-derived CDR1 and CDR2 are SGHRS and YFSETQ. With V trimmed by 4 bases and J by 2 bases, 14 bases remained unmatched. CDR3 in DNA: TGCGCCAGCAGCCGAGAACCGCTAGCGGGGGAAACTCAAGAGACCCAGTACTTC. Protein sequence: CASSREPLAGETQETQYF.

This sequence joins TRBV6-1 and TRBJ2-5; 11 positions agree with TRBD1. CDR3 size: 14 residues. Germline lookup yields CDR1 MNHNS and CDR2 SASEGT. Trimming at V came to 0 bases and at J to 11 bases, leaving 5 bases not matched to a gene. This chain's CDR3 is CASSEAWTGGYQYF. CDR3 in DNA: TGTGCCAGCAGTGAAGCTTGGACAGGGGGCTATCAGTACTTC.

The chain joins TRBV28 to TRBJ1-6, with a possible D match to TRBD1 (5 bases). This CDR3 contains 16 residues. V lost 1 base to trimming and J lost 8 bases, with 15 bases between them. Looked up from germline, CDR1 is MDHEN and CDR2 is SYDVKM. The chain's CDR3 is CASSLYGGRGDSPLHF. CDR3 bases: TGTGCCAGCAGTTTATATGGAGGACGGGGGGATTCACCCCTCCACTTT.

The rearrangement links TRBV10-2 to TRBJ2-2; D possibly corresponds to TRBD1 (6 bases). The CDR3 is 14 amino acids. Trimming removed 6 bases from V and 7 bases from J, with 15 bases in between. Germline CDR1 is WSHSY and CDR2 is SAAADI. CDR3 amino acids: CASSRTVVGGELFF. CDR3 DNA sequence: TGCGCCAGCAGCCGGACAGTTGTCGGCGGGGAGCTGTTTTTT.

This clone was seen more than once but under ten times. As DNA, the CDR3 is TGTGCCAGTAGTATAACGGGCCCCCCCCGGGGCAATGAGCAGTTCTTC. Amino acids: CASSITGPPRGNEQFF. The genes are TRBV19 and TRBJ2-1; a possible D gene is TRBD2 (5 bases). This CDR3 has 16 residues. Per germline, CDR1 LNHDA and CDR2 SQIVND (reference sequence). V lost 2 bases, J lost 6 bases, and 17 bases lay in between. Supplemented by reference TRBV19 and TRBJ2-1, the full variable domain reads DGGITQSPKYLFRKEGQNVTLSCEQNLNHDAMYWYRQDPGQGLRLIYYSQIVNDFQKGDIAEGYSVSREKKESFPLTVTSAQKNPTAFYLCASSITGPPRGNEQFFGPGTRLTVL.

The chain carries TRBV2 and TRBJ2-5; D possibly corresponds to TRBD1 (6 bases). CDR3 length equals 15 residues. Trimming shortened V by 0 bases and J by 0 bases, and 8 bases separated the two germline ends. The germline V gene has CDR1 SNHLY and CDR2 FYNNEI. The DNA of the CDR3 is TGTGCCAGCAGTGAAGCGGACAGATACCAAGAGACCCAGTACTTC. The encoded protein is CASSEADRYQETQYF.

The chain employs TRBV20-1 and TRBJ1-2; D unclear. Germline CDR1 and CDR2: DFQATT and SNEGSKA (reference sequence). Trimming removed 7 bases from V and 5 bases from J, with 11 bases in between. The CDR3 sequence is 11 residues long. The DNA of the CDR3 is TGCAGTGTCCCCCGGGGTTATGGCTACACCTTC. Protein: CSVPRGYGYTF.

The chain joins TRBV27 to TRBJ1-4; D is ambiguous. Trimming shortened V by 1 base and J by 0 bases, and 6 bases separated the two germline ends. CDR3 length: 15 amino acids. CDR1 is MNHEY and CDR2 is SMNVEV in the germline V gene (reference sequence). CDR3 coding DNA: TGTGCCAGCAGTTTATTGACAACAACTAATGAAAAACTGTTTTTT. It translates to CASSLLTTTNEKLFF. Full variable domain (remainder filled in from reference TRBV27 and TRBJ1-4): EAQVTQNPRYLITVTGKKLTVTCSQNMNHEYMSWYRQDPGLGLRQIYYSMNVEVTDKGDVPEGYKVSRKEKRNFPLILESPSPNQTSLYFCASSLLTTTNEKLFFGSGTQLSVL.

The chain combines TRBV5-1 with TRBJ2-3, with 7 bases aligning to TRBD1. This CDR3 contains 15 residues. Unmatched junction bases numbered 12, after V lost 0 bases and J lost 11 bases. Germline CDR1 is SGHRS and CDR2 is YFSETQ. The CDR3 region has the DNA TGCGCCAGCAGCTTGGAGCCTGGACAGGCTTGGGGGCAGTATTTT. It yields the protein CASSLEPGQAWGQYF.

J is TRBJ1-4 and V is TRBV5-1; D is unclear. V was shortened by 4 bases and J by 5 bases, with 6 bases between the two germline ends. The CDR3 has 12 amino acids. CDR1 and CDR2 from the germline V gene are SGHRS and YFSETQ. The CDR3 reads CASSRSNEKLFF. DNA for the CDR3: TGCGCCAGCAGCCGTTCGAATGAAAAACTGTTTTTT. The full variable domain, its missing parts supplied by reference TRBV5-1 and TRBJ1-4, is KAGVTQTPRYLIKTRGQQVTLSCSPISGHRSVSWYQQTPGQGLQFLFEYFSETQRNKGNFPGRFSGRQFSNSRSEMNVSTLELGDSALYLCASSRSNEKLFFGSGTQLSVL.

The chain joins TRBV5-1 to TRBJ2-2, with D maybe TRBD1 (6 bases). V was cut by 8 bases and J by 4 bases, with 12 bases left in between. The CDR3 is made up of 13 amino acids. CDR1 and CDR2 from the germline V gene are SGHRS and YFSETQ. DNA for the CDR3: TGCGCCAGTCAGGGGCTTGGCACCGGGGAGCTGTTTTTT. This translates into CASQGLGTGELFF.

The chain employs TRBV5-8 and TRBJ1-3; D possibly corresponds to TRBD1 (5 bases). This CDR3 is 14 amino acids long. Trimming left V 4 bases short and J 2 bases short, with 10 bases between. Germline CDR1 SGHTS, CDR2 YDEGEE. The CDR3 DNA reads TGTGCCAGCAGCGGGAGGGGTGCTGGAAACACCATATATTTT. This gives the protein CASSGRGAGNTIYF.

The rearrangement joins TRBV7-9 to TRBJ1-4; TRBD1 aligns across 7 bases. The CDR3 is made up of 14 amino acids. V was pared by 6 bases and J by 5 bases, with 6 bases of the junction left unmatched. Germline V lookup: CDR1 SEHNR, CDR2 FQNEAQ (reference sequence). The CDR3 DNA follows: TGTGCCAGCAGTTTGACAGGGACAAATGAAAAACTGTTTTTT. This translates into CASSLTGTNEKLFF. The complete variable domain, with remaining parts taken from reference TRBV7-9 and TRBJ1-4, reads DTGVSQNPRHKITKRGQNVTFRCDPISEHNRLYWYRQTLGQGPEFLTYFQNEAQLEKSRLLSDRFSAERPKGSFSTLEIQRTEQGDSAMYLCASSLTGTNEKLFFGSGTQLSVL.

J is TRBJ2-7 and V is TRBV27; 10 positions match TRBD2. Per germline, CDR1 MNHEY and CDR2 SMNVEV (reference sequence). V lost 0 bases to trimming and J lost 3 bases; unmatched junction nucleotides: 2. The CDR3 length is 15 residues. In nucleotides, the CDR3 is TGTGCCAGCAGTTTATCAGCGGGGGGGGGCTACGAGCAGTACTTC. Its protein product is CASSLSAGGGYEQYF.

The chain is built from TRBV19 and TRBJ2-1, with no clear D. Germline CDR1 LNHDA, CDR2 SQIVND (reference sequence). V lost 7 bases and J lost 8, with 18 bases in between. This CDR3 region has 14 residues. This CDR3 is CASNAVVGSDEQFF. CDR3 bases: TGTGCCAGTAACGCCGTCGTCGGGTCCGATGAGCAGTTCTTC.

V and J are TRBV5-1 and TRBJ1-1; the D is unclear. Germline CDR1 SGHRS, CDR2 YFSETQ. The V end was cut by 4 bases, the J end by 10 bases, with 20 bases between. The CDR3 loop spans 14 amino acids. The CDR3 coding sequence is TGCGCCAGCAGCCTAAACCCCGCCTCTTCTGTAGCTTTCTTT. Amino acids: CASSLNPASSVAFF.

The genes are TRBV5-6 and TRBJ1-5; D perhaps matches TRBD1 (5 bases). The CDR3 consists of 13 residues. In germline, CDR1 is SGHDT, CDR2 YYEEEE. Trimming took off 3 bases at V and 6 bases at J, with 10 bases between the two ends. CDR3 coding DNA: TGTGCCAGCAGCTCGGGGGGGAGTCAGCCCCAGCATTTT. The encoded protein is CASSSGGSQPQHF.

The chain has TRBV6-5 and TRBJ1-4, with 7 positions matching TRBD1. CDR3 length equals 14 residues. CDR1 and CDR2 from the germline V gene are MNHEY and SVGAGI. Germline trimming cut 6 bases from V and 6 bases from J; bases unmatched to any gene: 7. The CDR3 coding sequence is TGTGCCAGCAGAGAGACAGGGACGCATGAAAAACTGTTTTTT. Encoded protein: CASRETGTHEKLFF.